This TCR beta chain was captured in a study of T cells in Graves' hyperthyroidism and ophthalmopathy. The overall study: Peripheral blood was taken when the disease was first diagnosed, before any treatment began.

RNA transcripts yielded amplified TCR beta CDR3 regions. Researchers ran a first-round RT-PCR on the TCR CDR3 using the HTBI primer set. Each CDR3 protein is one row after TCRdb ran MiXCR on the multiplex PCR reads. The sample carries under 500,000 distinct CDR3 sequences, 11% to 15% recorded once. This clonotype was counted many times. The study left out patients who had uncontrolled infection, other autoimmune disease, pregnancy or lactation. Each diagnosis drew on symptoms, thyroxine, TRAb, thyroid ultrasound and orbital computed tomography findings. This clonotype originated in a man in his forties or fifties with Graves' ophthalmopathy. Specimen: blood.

The CDR3 DNA follows: TGCGCCAGCAGCACCGGACTAGCAGAAAAAAACATTCAGTACTTC. It yields the protein CASSTGLAEKNIQYF. The J gene is TRBJ2-4, the V gene TRBV5-1; TRBD2 matches at 8 bases. CDR3 length: 15 amino acids. V lost 4 bases, J lost 4 bases, and 7 bases stayed unmatched. Germline CDR1 reads SGHRS; CDR2 reads YFSETQ.